The 31 T cell receptor beta chains below were found in one sample sequenced in a study of cytomegalovirus exposure and HLA in healthy donors. PCR employed 60 Vbeta and 13 Jbeta primers. Generated by immunoSEQ multiplex PCR, the TCRdb table keeps only in-frame clones and is missing some. The sample holds 140,000 or so clones; around 72% are singletons and the top ten take approximately 4%. Specimen: PBMCs. Source of these receptors: a man between 18 and 29 years old in good health and CMV-seropositive.

V is TRBV7-9 and J is TRBJ1-5; 8 bases are shared with TRBD1. CDR1 is SEHNR and CDR2 is FQNEAQ in the germline V gene (reference sequence). The V gene end was trimmed by 4 bases and the J gene end by 6 bases; junction bases not matched to a gene: 8. The CDR3 sequence is 15 residues long. Written as DNA, the CDR3 is TGTGCCAGCAGCTCATACAGGGGGAGTCTTCAGCCCCAGCATTTT. Translation gives CASSSYRGSLQPQHF.

Only a few counts were recorded for this clone. This chain links TRBV28 with TRBJ2-1; 7 bases are a match to TRBD2. Germline V gives CDR1 MDHEN, CDR2 SYDVKM. The CDR3 sequence is 16 residues long. The V segment lost 5 bases and the J segment 9 bases; nucleotides outside the gene matches: 16. DNA for the CDR3: TGTGCCAGCAGTCTCGCCCCGGGAAGCGGGGCGGGTGAGCAGTTCTTC. As protein: CASSLAPGSGAGEQFF.

The chain is built from TRBV19 and TRBJ2-3, with 8 bases lining up with TRBD2. The length of the CDR3 is 15 residues. V lost 5 bases to trimming and J lost 2 bases; unmatched junction nucleotides: 6. Germline loops: CDR1 LNHDA, CDR2 SQIVND (reference sequence). CDR3 region: CASSAPSGFTDTQYF. The CDR3 nucleotides are TGTGCCAGTAGTGCCCCTAGCGGGTTCACAGATACGCAGTATTTT.

This clone has only a few counts. V and J are TRBV4-1 and TRBJ1-6, with 8 bases fitting TRBD1. The CDR3 is made up of 14 amino acids. Germline CDR1 and CDR2: MGHRA and YSYEKL. J was trimmed by 9 bases and V by 1 base; bases with no gene match: 2. The CDR3 region is CASSQAGGGSPLHF. In DNA, the CDR3 is TGCGCCAGCAGCCAAGCAGGGGGCGGTTCACCCCTCCACTTT.

This chain joins TRBV4-1 and TRBJ2-1; 7 bases line up with TRBD2. The CDR3 totals 15 residues. V was pared by 5 bases and J by 5 bases, with 9 bases of the junction left unmatched. Per germline, CDR1 MGHRA and CDR2 YSYEKL. The CDR3 nucleotides are TGCGCCAGCAGCTCTCGACTAGCTCAGGACAATGAGCAGTTCTTC. Its protein product is CASSSRLAQDNEQFF.

The CDR3 protein is CASSFGGAGTGELFF. CDR3 nucleotide sequence: TGTGCCAGCAGTTTCGGGGGGGCGGGCACCGGGGAGCTGTTTTTT. The gene calls are TRBV27 and TRBJ2-2, with 8 nucleotides matching TRBD2. The CDR3 is made up of 15 amino acids. From germline, CDR1 is MNHEY and CDR2 SMNVEV (reference sequence). J was trimmed by 4 bases and V by 3 bases; bases with no gene match: 4.

This rearrangement joins TRBV6-4 to TRBJ2-7, with a possible D match to TRBD2 (5 bases). Between the trimmed V and J ends, which lost 3 bases and 2 bases, there was a span of 14 bases. Germline lookup yields CDR1 MRHNA and CDR2 SNTAGT. The CDR3 has 15 amino acids. The CDR3 reads CASSEVAEATYEQYF. The DNA for the CDR3 is TGTGCCAGCAGTGAGGTGGCGGAGGCTACCTACGAGCAGTACTTC.

The chain uses TRBV28 and TRBJ1-2; 8 bases fit TRBD1. CDR3 length: 14 amino acids. CDR1 is MDHEN and CDR2 is SYDVKM in the germline V gene. The V segment lost 8 bases and the J segment 5 bases; nucleotides outside the gene matches: 10. The CDR3 DNA reads TGTGCCAGCGGCTCCTGGACAGGGTCGTATGGCTACACCTTC. This sequence encodes CASGSWTGSYGYTF.

The V call is TRBV15, the J call TRBJ1-5; TRBD1 aligns across 7 bases. Per germline, CDR1 LNHNV and CDR2 YYDKDF (reference sequence). The CDR3 loop spans 14 amino acids. The ends lost 5 bases at V and 5 bases at J; junction bases unmatched: 6. The CDR3 region is CATSAGTVYQPQHF. CDR3 nucleotides: TGTGCCACCAGCGCTGGGACAGTCTATCAGCCCCAGCATTTT.

This chain uses TRBV2 with TRBJ2-3; TRBD2 matches at 12 bases. The length of the CDR3 is 15 residues. The V segment lost 4 bases and the J segment 5 bases; nucleotides outside the gene matches: 4. Per the germline V gene, CDR1 is SNHLY and CDR2 is FYNNEI. The CDR3 DNA follows: TGTGCCAGCAGTGTGGCTAGCGGGAGGGAAGATACGCAGTATTTT. Protein sequence: CASSVASGREDTQYF.

The rearrangement uses TRBV19 and TRBJ1-2; D is ambiguous. V shed 3 bases and J shed 2 bases, with 16 bases lying between them. The CDR3 totals 16 residues. CDR1 is LNHDA and CDR2 is SQIVND in the germline V gene (reference sequence). The CDR3 DNA reads TGTGCCAGTAGTATCCCCCGGAGCGGCGGCAACTATGGCTACACCTTC. Translation: CASSIPRSGGNYGYTF.

V and J are TRBV10-3 and TRBJ2-7; 7 bases line up with TRBD1. The CDR3 runs 12 residues. CDR1 is ENHRY, CDR2 SYGVKD, per germline. The DNA of the CDR3 is TGTGCGACCAACGACAGGGCGATCGAGCAGTACTTC. It specifies CATNDRAIEQYF.

The chain joins TRBV6-1 to TRBJ2-5; D perhaps matches TRBD2 (7 bases). Looked up from germline, CDR1 is MNHNS and CDR2 is SASEGT. This CDR3 is built from 12 residues. The V end lost 8 bases, the J end lost 6 bases, and 13 bases lay between the germline ends. CDR3 region: CASPTGGKTQYF. Here the CDR3 DNA reads TGTGCCAGCCCAACGGGGGGCAAGACCCAGTACTTC.

J is TRBJ1-4 and V is TRBV6-6; D possibly corresponds to TRBD1 (6 bases). The germline V gene encodes CDR1 MNHNY and CDR2 SVGAGI (reference sequence). The CDR3 has 13 residues. The V gene lost 7 bases and the J gene lost 7 bases, with 13 bases spanning the gap. The DNA for the CDR3 is TGTGCCAGCACGACAGGCCTCGTTGAAAAACTGTTTTTT. This gives the protein CASTTGLVEKLFF.

The genes are TRBV9 and TRBJ2-7, with D hard to call. The ends were cut back, 0 bases at V and 0 bases at J, with 7 bases in the middle. The CDR3 contains 14 residues. Germline CDR1 is SGDLS and CDR2 is YYNGEE. CDR3 region: CASSVDYNSYEQYF. The CDR3, as DNA: TGTGCCAGCAGCGTAGATTACAACTCCTACGAGCAGTACTTC.

The chain links TRBV6-4 to TRBJ2-3, with D hard to call. The germline gives CDR1 MRHNA, CDR2 SNTAGT. V was clipped by 2 bases and J by 1 base, with 4 bases between them. The CDR3 is made up of 13 amino acids. The CDR3 sequence: CASSDEGTDTQYF. CDR3 DNA sequence: TGTGCCAGCAGTGACGAGGGCACAGATACGCAGTATTTT.

The rearrangement joins TRBV28 to TRBJ2-7; 7 nucleotides line up with TRBD1. The V segment lost 6 bases and the J segment 4 bases; nucleotides outside the gene matches: 3. This CDR3 comprises 12 residues. The germline CDR1 and CDR2 sequences are MDHEN and SYDVKM. CDR3 bases: TGTGCCAGCAGACGACAGGGTTACGAGCAGTACTTC. Residues: CASRRQGYEQYF.

The V and J genes are TRBV19 and TRBJ1-6; D is unresolved. Germline loops: CDR1 LNHDA, CDR2 SQIVND (reference sequence). V dropped 10 bases and J dropped 10 bases, with 14 bases sitting between them. The CDR3 consists of 12 residues. The CDR3 DNA follows: TGTGCCACCAGAACCGGAGGATCACCCCTCCACTTT. Translation: CATRTGGSPLHF. Complete variable domain (other parts from reference TRBV19 and TRBJ1-6): DGGITQSPKYLFRKEGQNVTLSCEQNLNHDAMYWYRQDPGQGLRLIYYSQIVNDFQKGDIAEGYSVSREKKESFPLTVTSAQKNPTAFYLCATRTGGSPLHFGNGTRLTVT.

This chain uses TRBV20-1 with TRBJ1-6, with D possibly matching TRBD1 (5 bases). Between the trimmed V and J ends, which lost 0 bases and 17 bases, there was a span of 11 bases. The CDR3 covers 11 residues. Per germline, CDR1 DFQATT and CDR2 SNEGSKA (reference sequence). CDR3 nucleotides: TGCAGTGCTAGAGACAGGGCCCGGGTCCACTTT. It translates to CSARDRARVHF.

The gene calls are TRBV27 and TRBJ2-5; D unclear. The CDR3 has 14 amino acids. Trimming left V 4 bases short and J 4 bases short, with 13 bases between. From germline, CDR1 is MNHEY and CDR2 SMNVEV (reference sequence). The chain's CDR3 is CASSWVDTPETQYF. The DNA for the CDR3 is TGTGCCAGCAGTTGGGTTGACACCCCAGAGACCCAGTACTTC.

The V and J genes are TRBV13 and TRBJ2-7; a weak D match, TRBD1 (6 bases). The germline gives CDR1 PRHDT, CDR2 FYEKMQ (reference sequence). The CDR3 runs to 15 residues. The V end was cut by 0 bases, the J end by 6 bases, with 15 bases between. For the CDR3, the DNA is TGTGCCAGCAGCTTAGGCCTGGGGGCTCGTGGCGAGCAGTACTTC. Amino acids: CASSLGLGARGEQYF.

In this sample, this clone turned up once. The rearrangement links TRBV2 to TRBJ1-4; 7 bases line up with TRBD1. CDR3 length: 14 residues. Germline V gene data show CDR1 as SNHLY and CDR2 as FYNNEI. V was pared by 6 bases and J by 8 bases, with 9 bases of the junction left unmatched. The CDR3 reads CASREQGPSEKLFF. For the CDR3, the DNA is TGTGCCAGCAGAGAACAGGGGCCTTCGGAAAAACTGTTTTTT.

The rearrangement joins TRBV7-9 to TRBJ1-4; D possibly corresponds to TRBD1 (6 bases). Germline V gene lookup returns CDR1 SEHNR and CDR2 FQNEAQ (reference sequence). V was clipped by 5 bases and J by 0 bases, with 10 bases between them. The CDR3 has 15 amino acids. CDR3 loop: CASSPDRTTNEKLFF. The DNA for the CDR3 is TGTGCCAGCAGCCCAGACAGGACAACTAATGAAAAACTGTTTTTT.

V is TRBV7-2 and J is TRBJ2-7; 8 nucleotides agree with TRBD2. The CDR3 has 15 residues. The junction had 9 bases not matched to a gene; V was cut back by 3 bases and J by 5 bases. CDR1 is SGHTA and CDR2 is FQGNSA in the germline V gene. Here the CDR3 reads CASSLWASGLNEQYF. The CDR3 DNA sequence: TGTGCCAGCAGCTTGTGGGCTAGCGGGTTAAACGAGCAGTACTTC.

The CDR3 DNA is TGTGCCAGCTCACCACGATTAGCGGGGGCCCAAGAGACCCAGTACTTC. Its translation is CASSPRLAGAQETQYF. V is TRBV18 and J is TRBJ2-5, with 9 bases lining up with TRBD2. V dropped 1 base and J dropped 1; count of bases not matched to a gene: 4. Germline CDR1 is KGHSH and CDR2 is LQKENI. This CDR3 is 16 amino acids long.

This chain joins TRBV7-2 and TRBJ2-1, with D possibly being TRBD2 (7 bases). The V gene lost 5 bases and the J gene lost 8 bases, with 10 bases spanning the gap. The germline CDR1 and CDR2 sequences are SGHTA and FQGNSA. This CDR3 comprises 12 residues. As DNA, the CDR3 is TGTGCCAGCAGCCCGGGGGGCCATGAGCAGTTCTTC. It encodes CASSPGGHEQFF.

This clone was counted only a few times. This chain connects TRBV5-6 to TRBJ1-5; D remains unclear. V lost 0 bases and J 6 bases, leaving 7 bases between the germline ends. CDR3 length: 13 residues. The germline V gene has CDR1 SGHDT and CDR2 YYEEEE. The DNA of the CDR3 is TGTGCCAGCAGCTTGGCCATGGCTCAGCCCCAGCATTTT. It codes for CASSLAMAQPQHF.

V gene TRBV9 combines with J gene TRBJ2-1; 14 nucleotides agree with TRBD2. The CDR3 is 20 amino acids. Germline assignment: CDR1 SGDLS and CDR2 YYNGEE. J lost 0 bases, V lost 0 bases, and 8 bases had no gene match. The CDR3 coding sequence is TGTGCCAGCAGCGTAGCGGGACTAGCGGGAGATCGGAGCTCCTACAATGAGCAGTTCTTC. As protein: CASSVAGLAGDRSSYNEQFF.

CDR3 region: CASTPLAKYNEQFF. The CDR3, as DNA: TGCGCCAGCACCCCCCTAGCGAAATACAATGAGCAGTTCTTC. J is TRBJ2-1 and V is TRBV5-1; possible D gene TRBD2, 6 bases. The CDR3 is 14 amino acids. Germline V gene data show CDR1 as SGHRS and CDR2 as YFSETQ. Trimming pared 6 bases from V and 4 bases from J, leaving 14 bases between.

In its sample, this clone was seen a few times. This chain links TRBV7-9 with TRBJ2-7; D possibly corresponds to TRBD2 (7 bases). V was cut by 1 base and J by 2 bases, with 12 bases left in between. Germline assignment: CDR1 SEHNR and CDR2 FQNEAQ (reference sequence). The CDR3 consists of 15 residues. The CDR3 is CASSLVTGRAYEQYF. CDR3 in DNA: TGTGCCAGCAGCTTAGTCACAGGGAGGGCCTACGAGCAGTACTTC. The whole variable domain, filled in from reference TRBV7-9 and TRBJ2-7, reads DTGVSQNPRHKITKRGQNVTFRCDPISEHNRLYWYRQTLGQGPEFLTYFQNEAQLEKSRLLSDRFSAERPKGSFSTLEIQRTEQGDSAMYLCASSLVTGRAYEQYFGPGTRLTVT.

This sequence joins TRBV18 and TRBJ2-4; TRBD2 matches 9 bases. The V gene end was trimmed by 4 bases and the J gene end by 4 bases; junction bases not matched to a gene: 2. Germline values: CDR1 KGHSH, CDR2 LQKENI. The CDR3 loop spans 14 amino acids. CDR3 protein: CASSLGLAKNIQYF. CDR3 coding DNA: TGTGCCAGCTCACTCGGACTAGCGAAAAACATTCAGTACTTC.